The clone carrying this T cell receptor beta chain occurred a few times. Its cognate antigen is unknown. The data derive from a study of T cell responses to AZD1222 COVID-19 vaccine. The data were produced by immunoSEQ multiplex PCR, yet TCRdb's version contains in-frame clones alone and is incomplete. The sample gives approximately 14,000 clones, 84% of which show up once; 30% to 45% is in the top ten. Trimming took 4 bases from V and 2 from J, leaving 6 bases between them. The germline V gene encodes CDR1 GTSNPN and CDR2 SVGIG (reference sequence). The CDR3 has 12 residues. The study pooled second doses at about 4 or about 12 weeks. Whole-study results and caveats: Seropositive AZD1222 recipients at baseline numbered only 6 or 7. White British people made up most donors, females outnumbered males, and clonal diversity was possibly underestimated.

This specimen consisted of peripheral blood, obtained 28 days after the second AZD1222 dose. V usage is TRBV30 and J usage is TRBJ1-3; D is perhaps TRBD1 (5 bases). The receptor was isolated from an adult who received the AZD1222 COVID-19 vaccine. This chain's CDR3 is CAWKQAGNTIYF. The CDR3 DNA follows: TGTGCCTGGAAACAGGCTGGAAACACCATATATTTT.